What follows are 7 T cell receptor beta chains derived from one specimen sequenced in a study of T cells in Graves' hyperthyroidism and ophthalmopathy. It was RNA transcripts that yielded the amplified TCR beta CDR3 regions. A set of HTBI primers served as the primers for a first-round RT-PCR of the TCR CDR3. TCRdb independently ran MiXCR on the multiplex PCR reads; one entry per CDR3 protein. The sample carries hundreds of thousands of distinct CDR3 sequences, around 15% recorded once. The source material was blood. Every receptor here comes from a man aged 50-59 years with Graves' ophthalmopathy.

V is TRBV20-1 and J is TRBJ1-1; D might be TRBD1 (6 bases). V was pared by 1 base and J by 10 bases, with 22 bases between. CDR3 length equals 15 residues. Germline CDR1 is DFQATT and CDR2 is SNEGSKA (reference sequence). CDR3 amino acids: CSARGSAGGAGGAFF. The CDR3 DNA follows: TGCAGTGCTAGAGGTTCTGCTGGGGGCGCTGGTGGAGCTTTCTTT.

A note on this clonotype: One junction end does not reproduce the germline sequence, and a read error may be involved. The chain combines TRBV12-3 or TRBV12-4 with TRBJ1-1, with D tentatively TRBD1 (6 bases). The CDR3 is 16 amino acids. The CDR3 region has the DNA TGTGCCGGCAGTTGGGGGGCAGTCTGGGGCAACACTGAAGCTTTCTTT. It specifies CAGSWGAVWGNTEAFF.

In its sample, this clonotype was seen many times. J is TRBJ2-1 and V is TRBV18; 8 bases line up with TRBD2. Trimming removed 8 bases from V and 9 bases from J; junction bases left unmatched: 15. This CDR3 contains 15 residues. CDR1 and CDR2 from the germline V gene are KGHSH and LQKENI. CDR3 amino acids: CASQGTGTSVPEQFF. The CDR3, as DNA: TGTGCCAGCCAAGGCACCGGGACTAGTGTCCCTGAGCAGTTCTTC.

This clonotype was seen a few times. The chain combines TRBV19 with TRBJ1-1; perhaps TRBD1 as D (5 bases). Trimming cost V 3 bases and J 1 base, with 9 bases left between them. There are 14 residues in the CDR3. Germline-derived CDR1 and CDR2 are LNHDA and SQIVND (reference sequence). The CDR3 is CASSMDIANTEAFF. The CDR3 coding sequence is TGTGCCAGTAGTATGGACATAGCGAACACTGAAGCTTTCTTT.

This clonotype was seen a handful of times. This chain connects TRBV5-1 to TRBJ2-3; D might be TRBD1 (6 bases). The germline V gene has CDR1 SGHRS and CDR2 YFSETQ. The CDR3 runs to 15 residues. V dropped 0 bases and J dropped 4 bases, with 12 bases sitting between them. CDR3: CASSLEGTWADTQYF. CDR3 DNA sequence: TGCGCCAGCAGCTTGGAAGGGACATGGGCAGATACGCAGTATTTT.

This clonotype was observed many times. This chain joins TRBV3-1 and TRBJ1-2; 9 nucleotides agree with TRBD1. The V gene end was trimmed by 6 bases and the J gene end by 0 bases; junction bases not matched to a gene: 8. The CDR3 runs 16 residues. CDR1 is LGHDT and CDR2 is YNNKEL in the germline V gene (reference sequence). CDR3 DNA sequence: TGTGCCAGCAGTCGTCGACAGGGGGGACCTAACTATGGCTACACCTTC. Its translation is CASSRRQGGPNYGYTF.

This clonotype was seen a handful of times. The rearrangement joins TRBV7-9 to TRBJ2-5; 8 bases align to TRBD1. V dropped 4 bases and J dropped 0; count of bases not matched to a gene: 4. The V gene's germline CDR1 is SEHNR and CDR2 FQNEAQ (reference sequence). This CDR3 is built from 15 residues. CDR3 amino acids: CASSSWDRYQETQYF. The CDR3 DNA follows: TGTGCCAGCAGCTCCTGGGACAGGTACCAAGAGACCCAGTACTTC.